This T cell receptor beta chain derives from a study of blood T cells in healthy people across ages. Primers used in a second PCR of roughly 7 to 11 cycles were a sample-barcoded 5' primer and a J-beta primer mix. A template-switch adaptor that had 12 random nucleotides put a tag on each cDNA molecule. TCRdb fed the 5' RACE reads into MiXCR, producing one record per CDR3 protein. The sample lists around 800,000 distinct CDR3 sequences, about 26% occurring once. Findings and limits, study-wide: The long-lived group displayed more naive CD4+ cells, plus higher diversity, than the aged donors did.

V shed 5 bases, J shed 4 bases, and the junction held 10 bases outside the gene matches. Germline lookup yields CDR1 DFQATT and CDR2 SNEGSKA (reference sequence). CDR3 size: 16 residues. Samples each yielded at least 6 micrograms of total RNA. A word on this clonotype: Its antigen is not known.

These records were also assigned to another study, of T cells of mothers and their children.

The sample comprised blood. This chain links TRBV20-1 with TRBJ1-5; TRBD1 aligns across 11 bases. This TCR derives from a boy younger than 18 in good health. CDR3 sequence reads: CSAGWGTGGYNQPQHF. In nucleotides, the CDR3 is TGCAGTGCTGGGTGGGGGACAGGGGGTTATAATCAGCCCCAGCATTTT.